This T cell receptor beta chain appears in the sequencing data of a study of T cell responses to AZD1222 COVID-19 vaccine. The germline gives CDR1 MNHEY, CDR2 SMNVEV (reference sequence). The V gene lost 3 bases and the J gene lost 0 bases, with 12 bases spanning the gap. This CDR3 contains 16 residues. Repertoires were generated with immunoSEQ multiplex PCR, while TCRdb's copy carries only in-frame clones and drops some. The sample contains 150,000 to 200,000 clones, around 93% of which appear only once. V usage is TRBV27 and J usage is TRBJ1-5; D gene ambiguous. Sequences were derived from peripheral blood, sampled 28 days after the second dose of the MenACWY control vaccine. This sequence was found in an adult who received the MenACWY meningococcal vaccine as a control. The CDR3, as DNA: TGTGCCAGCAGTTTTGTGGATTGGTATAGCAATCAGCCCCAGCATTTT. Translation gives CASSFVDWYSNQPQHF.